This T cell receptor beta chain emerged from a study of blood T cell repertoires in COVID-19. Germline values: CDR1 SGHVS, CDR2 FQNEAQ. Trimming took off 1 base at V and 0 bases at J, with 12 bases between the two ends. This CDR3 region has 17 residues. The protocol was immunoSEQ multiplex PCR, while the TCRdb copy is restricted to in-frame clones and leaves out a portion. The sample holds under 70,000 clones; roughly three quarters are singletons and the top ten take roughly 20%. The V gene is TRBV7-8, the J gene TRBJ1-4; D perhaps matches TRBD1 (6 bases). The specimen was peripheral blood. The receptor was derived from a woman aged 80 or older with active or convalescent COVID-19. The CDR3 is CASSLGMGAATNEKLFF. The CDR3 nucleotides are TGTGCCAGCAGCTTAGGGATGGGGGCGGCAACTAATGAAAAACTGTTTTTT.